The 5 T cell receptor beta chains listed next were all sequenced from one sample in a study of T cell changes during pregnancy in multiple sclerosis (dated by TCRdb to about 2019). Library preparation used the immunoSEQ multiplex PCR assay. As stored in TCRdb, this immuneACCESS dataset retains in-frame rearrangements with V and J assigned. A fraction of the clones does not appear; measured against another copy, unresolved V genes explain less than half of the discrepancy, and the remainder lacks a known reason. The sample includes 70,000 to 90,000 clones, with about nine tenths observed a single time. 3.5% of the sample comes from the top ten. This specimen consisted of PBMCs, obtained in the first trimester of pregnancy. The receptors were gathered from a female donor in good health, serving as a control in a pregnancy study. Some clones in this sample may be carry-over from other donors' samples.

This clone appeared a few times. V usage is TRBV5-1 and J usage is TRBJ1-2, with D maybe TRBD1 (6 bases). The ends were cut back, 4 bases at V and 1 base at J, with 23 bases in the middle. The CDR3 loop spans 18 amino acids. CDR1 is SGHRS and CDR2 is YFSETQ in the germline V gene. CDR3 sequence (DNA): TGCGCCAGCAGCCCCTGGGGGGGGCTCAAGGGGAATAACTATGGCTACACCTTC. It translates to CASSPWGGLKGNNYGYTF.

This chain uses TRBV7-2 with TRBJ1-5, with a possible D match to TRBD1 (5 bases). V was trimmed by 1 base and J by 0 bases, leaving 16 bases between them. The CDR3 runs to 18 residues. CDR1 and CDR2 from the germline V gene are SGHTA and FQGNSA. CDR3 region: CASSLVGGYGFSNQPQHF. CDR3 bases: TGTGCCAGCAGCTTAGTGGGGGGGTATGGTTTTAGCAATCAGCCCCAGCATTTT.

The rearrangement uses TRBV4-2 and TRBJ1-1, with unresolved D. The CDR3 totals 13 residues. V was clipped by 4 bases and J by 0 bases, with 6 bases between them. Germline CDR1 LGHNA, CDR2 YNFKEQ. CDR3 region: CASSRTLNTEAFF. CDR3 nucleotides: TGTGCCAGCAGCCGAACTCTGAACACTGAAGCTTTCTTT.

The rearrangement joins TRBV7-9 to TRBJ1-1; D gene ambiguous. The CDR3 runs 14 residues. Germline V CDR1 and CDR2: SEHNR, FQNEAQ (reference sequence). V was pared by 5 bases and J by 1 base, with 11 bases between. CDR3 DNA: TGTGCCAGCAGCGAGGTCCGGAAGAACACTGAAGCTTTCTTT. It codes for CASSEVRKNTEAFF. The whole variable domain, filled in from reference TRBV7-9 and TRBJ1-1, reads DTGVSQNPRHKITKRGQNVTFRCDPISEHNRLYWYRQTLGQGPEFLTYFQNEAQLEKSRLLSDRFSAERPKGSFSTLEIQRTEQGDSAMYLCASSEVRKNTEAFFGQGTRLTVV.

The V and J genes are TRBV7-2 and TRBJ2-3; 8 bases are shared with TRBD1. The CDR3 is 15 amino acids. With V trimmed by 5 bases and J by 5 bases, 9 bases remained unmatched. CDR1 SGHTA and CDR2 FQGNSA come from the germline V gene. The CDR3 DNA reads TGTGCCAGCAGCACGCAGACAGGGGATCTAGATACGCAGTATTTT. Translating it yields CASSTQTGDLDTQYF.